This T cell receptor beta chain was sequenced for a study of T cells in Graves' hyperthyroidism and ophthalmopathy. Study-level findings and limits: Ophthalmopathy and stable hyperthyroidism were separated by a 13 V-J model.

From RNA transcripts, TCR beta CDR3 regions were amplified. HTBI primers were used for first-round RT-PCR of the TCR CDR3. TCRdb redid the calling of the multiplex PCR reads with MiXCR, one entry per CDR3 protein. The table includes some 740,000 distinct CDR3 sequences, 12% to 15% detected once. V was pared by 4 bases and J by 8 bases, with 21 bases between. Germline values: CDR1 PRHDT, CDR2 FYEKMQ (reference sequence). This CDR3 region has 16 residues. The diagnostic basis comprised clinical symptoms, serum thyroxine and TRAb, thyroid ultrasound and orbital computed tomography. As concerns this clonotype: The antigen remains unidentified.

Sequencing input: blood. The origin of this receptor is a woman aged 18-29 years with Graves' hyperthyroidism. The rearrangement joins TRBV13 to TRBJ2-4; D possibly matches TRBD1 or TRBD2 (7 bases each). CDR3: CASSSQGEGQVHIQYF. In nucleotides, the CDR3 is TGTGCCAGCAGCTCCCAGGGGGAGGGCCAAGTACACATTCAGTACTTC.